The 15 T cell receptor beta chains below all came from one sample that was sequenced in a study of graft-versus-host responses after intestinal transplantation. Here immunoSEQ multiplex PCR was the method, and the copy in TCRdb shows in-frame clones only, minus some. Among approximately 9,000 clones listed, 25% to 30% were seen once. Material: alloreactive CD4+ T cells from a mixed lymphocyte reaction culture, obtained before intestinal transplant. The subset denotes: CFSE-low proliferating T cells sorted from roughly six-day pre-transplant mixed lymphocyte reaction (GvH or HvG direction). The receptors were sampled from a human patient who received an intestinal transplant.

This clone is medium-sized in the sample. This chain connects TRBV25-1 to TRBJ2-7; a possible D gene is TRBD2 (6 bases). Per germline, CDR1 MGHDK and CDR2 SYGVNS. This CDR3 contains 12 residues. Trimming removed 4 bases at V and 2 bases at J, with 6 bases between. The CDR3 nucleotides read TGTGCCAGCAGTGGGGAGGCCTACGAGCAGTACTTC. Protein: CASSGEAYEQYF.

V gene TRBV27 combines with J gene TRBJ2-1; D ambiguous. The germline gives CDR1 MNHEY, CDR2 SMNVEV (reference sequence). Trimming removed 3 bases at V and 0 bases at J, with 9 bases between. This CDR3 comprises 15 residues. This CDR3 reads CASSLYLSSYNEQFF. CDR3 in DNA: TGTGCCAGCAGTTTGTACTTGAGCTCCTACAATGAGCAGTTCTTC.

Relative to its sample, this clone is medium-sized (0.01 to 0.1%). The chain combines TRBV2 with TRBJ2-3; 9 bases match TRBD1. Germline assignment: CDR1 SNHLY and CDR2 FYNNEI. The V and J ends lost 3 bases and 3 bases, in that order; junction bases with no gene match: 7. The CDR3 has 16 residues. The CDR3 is CASSEGQGSATDTQYF. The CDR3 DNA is TGTGCCAGCAGTGAGGGACAGGGATCGGCGACAGATACGCAGTATTTT.

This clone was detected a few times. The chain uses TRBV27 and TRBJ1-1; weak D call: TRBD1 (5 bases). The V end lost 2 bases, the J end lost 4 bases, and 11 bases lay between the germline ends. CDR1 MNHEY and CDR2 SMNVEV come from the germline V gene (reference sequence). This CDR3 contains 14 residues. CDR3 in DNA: TGTGCCAGCAGTTTAACTACAGGAGGCACTGAAGCTTTCTTT. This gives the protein CASSLTTGGTEAFF.

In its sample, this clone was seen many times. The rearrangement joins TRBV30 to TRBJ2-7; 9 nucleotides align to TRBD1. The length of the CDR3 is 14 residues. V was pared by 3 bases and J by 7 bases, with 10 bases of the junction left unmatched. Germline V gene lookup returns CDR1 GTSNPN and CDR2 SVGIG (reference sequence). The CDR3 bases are TGTGCCTGGAGGGGACAGGGATCCCTGGGAGAGCAGTACTTC. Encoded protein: CAWRGQGSLGEQYF.

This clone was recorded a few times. The CDR3 nucleotides read TGTGCCAGCACCTCTCCCGGACTAGCGGGAGGCACAGATACGCAGTATTTT. Translation gives CASTSPGLAGGTDTQYF. V is TRBV11-1 and J is TRBJ2-3; 13 bases match TRBD2. The CDR3 is 17 amino acids. J lost 1 base, V lost 7 bases, and 8 bases had no gene match. Germline V gene sequence: CDR1 SGHAT, CDR2 FQDESV (reference sequence). The full variable domain, rest sourced from reference TRBV11-1 and TRBJ2-3, is EAEVAQSPRYKITEKSQAVAFWCDPISGHATLYWYRQILGQGPELLVQFQDESVVDDSQLPKDRFSAERLKGVDSTLKIQPAELGDSAMYLCASTSPGLAGGTDTQYFGPGTRLTVL.

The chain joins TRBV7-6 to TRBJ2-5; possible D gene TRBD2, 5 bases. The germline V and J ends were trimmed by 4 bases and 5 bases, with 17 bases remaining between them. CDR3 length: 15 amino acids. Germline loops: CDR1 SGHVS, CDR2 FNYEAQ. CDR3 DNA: TGTGCCAGCAGCTACGGAGGATCCAGTATGGAGACCCAGTACTTC. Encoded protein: CASSYGGSSMETQYF.

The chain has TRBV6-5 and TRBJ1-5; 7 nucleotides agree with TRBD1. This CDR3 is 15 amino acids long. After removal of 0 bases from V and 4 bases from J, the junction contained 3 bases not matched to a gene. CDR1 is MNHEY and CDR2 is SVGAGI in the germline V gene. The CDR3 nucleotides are TGTGCCAGCAGTTACTCAGGGGGCCAAAATCAGCCCCAGCATTTT. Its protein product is CASSYSGGQNQPQHF.

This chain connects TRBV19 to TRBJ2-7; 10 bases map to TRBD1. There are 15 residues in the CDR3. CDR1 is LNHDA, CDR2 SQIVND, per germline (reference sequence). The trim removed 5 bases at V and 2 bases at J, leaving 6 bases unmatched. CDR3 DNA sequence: TGTGCCAGTAGTTACCGGGACAGGGGAACCTACGAGCAGTACTTC. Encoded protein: CASSYRDRGTYEQYF.

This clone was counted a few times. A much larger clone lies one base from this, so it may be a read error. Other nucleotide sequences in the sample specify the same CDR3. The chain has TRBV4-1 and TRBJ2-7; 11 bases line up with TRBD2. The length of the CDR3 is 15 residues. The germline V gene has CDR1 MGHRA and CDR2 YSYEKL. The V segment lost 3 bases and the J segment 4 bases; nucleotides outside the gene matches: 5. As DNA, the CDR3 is TGCGCCAGCAGCCACCTAGCGGGAGGTCCATACGAGCAGTACTTC. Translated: CASSHLAGGPYEQYF.

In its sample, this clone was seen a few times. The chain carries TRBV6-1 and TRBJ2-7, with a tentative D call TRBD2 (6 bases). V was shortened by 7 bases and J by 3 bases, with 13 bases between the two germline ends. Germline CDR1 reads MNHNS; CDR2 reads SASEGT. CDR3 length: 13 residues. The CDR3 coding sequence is TGTGCCAGCAACCCGGGACTGTACTACGAGCAGTACTTC. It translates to CASNPGLYYEQYF.

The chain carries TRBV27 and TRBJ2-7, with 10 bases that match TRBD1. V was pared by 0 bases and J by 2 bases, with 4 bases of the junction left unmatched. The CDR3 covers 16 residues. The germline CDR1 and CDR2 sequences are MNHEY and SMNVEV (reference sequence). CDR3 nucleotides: TGTGCCAGCAGTTTATCGGCAGGGACAGGGGCCTACGAGCAGTACTTC. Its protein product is CASSLSAGTGAYEQYF.

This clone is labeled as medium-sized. The CDR3 bases are TGTGCCAGCAGCTTCGGGAGGAACAATGAGCAGTTCTTC. Protein: CASSFGRNNEQFF. This sequence joins TRBV7-3 and TRBJ2-1; TRBD2 aligns across 7 bases. Trimming at V came to 3 bases and at J to 5 bases, leaving 1 base not matched to a gene. This CDR3 contains 13 residues. Per germline, CDR1 SGHTA and CDR2 FQGTGA.

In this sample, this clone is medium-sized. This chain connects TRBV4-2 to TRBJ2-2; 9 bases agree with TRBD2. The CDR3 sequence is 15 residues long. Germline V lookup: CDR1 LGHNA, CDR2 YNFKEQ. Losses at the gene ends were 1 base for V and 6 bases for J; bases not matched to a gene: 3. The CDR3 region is CASSQGLAEPGELFF. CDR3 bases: TGTGCCAGCAGCCAAGGACTAGCGGAACCCGGGGAGCTGTTTTTT.

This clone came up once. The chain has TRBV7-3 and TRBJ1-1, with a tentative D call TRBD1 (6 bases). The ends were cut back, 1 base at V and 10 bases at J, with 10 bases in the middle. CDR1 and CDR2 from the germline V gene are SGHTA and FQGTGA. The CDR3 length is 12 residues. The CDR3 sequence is CASSLIPGVAFF. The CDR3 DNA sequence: TGTGCCAGCAGCTTAATCCCAGGGGTAGCTTTCTTT.